This TCR beta chain emerged from a study of technical replicates of blood from a handful of donors. Germline V gene data show CDR1 as LNHDA and CDR2 as SQIVND (reference sequence). V was clipped by 3 bases and J by 4 bases, with 10 bases between them. CDR3 length equals 14 residues. Measured with immunoSEQ multiplex PCR; TCRdb has only the in-frame clones, and not every one. The sample shows 74,000 or so clones, approximately 93% of them seen only once. The source of this sequence is a human donor in good health. The sequencing input was T cells isolated from PBMCs. The chain is built from TRBV19 and TRBJ2-1; D perhaps matches TRBD2 (6 bases). CDR3 DNA: TGTGCCAGTAGTATGTGGCGGGAATACAATGAGCAGTTCTTC. Protein product: CASSMWREYNEQFF.